The 7 T cell receptor beta chains in this list originate from one sample, sequenced in a study of cytomegalovirus exposure and HLA in healthy donors. PCR amplification relied on 60 Vbeta primers (plus 13 Jbeta primers). Profiling relied on immunoSEQ multiplex PCR, and the TCRdb table lists in-frame clones only, not all of them. This table has 150,000 to 200,000 clones, 80% to 85% appearing once. Sequenced sample: PBMCs. These receptors came from a woman aged 40 to 50 in good health and CMV-seronegative.

This chain uses TRBV18 with TRBJ2-5; 8 nucleotides agree with TRBD1. Germline values: CDR1 KGHSH, CDR2 LQKENI. With V trimmed by 2 bases and J by 0 bases, 5 bases remained unmatched. This CDR3 is 16 amino acids long. CDR3 residues: CASSPGQGAYQETQYF. The CDR3, as DNA: TGTGCCAGCTCACCAGGACAGGGAGCTTACCAAGAGACCCAGTACTTC.

The V gene is TRBV7-3, the J gene TRBJ2-1; 7 nucleotides agree with TRBD2. Trimming removed 4 bases from V and 0 bases from J; junction bases left unmatched: 3. The CDR3 totals 15 residues. CDR1 SGHTA and CDR2 FQGTGA come from the germline V gene. The CDR3 DNA sequence: TGTGCCAGCAGCTGGCGGGAGAGCTCCTACAATGAGCAGTTCTTC. Amino acids: CASSWRESSYNEQFF.

This clone was counted only a few times. The rearrangement links TRBV21-1 to TRBJ2-2; whether TRBD1, the table's D call, matches the DNA was not checked. TRBV21-1 is annotated as a pseudogene. The CDR3 extends over 17 amino acids. The CDR3 nucleotides read TGTGCCAGCAGCAAAGCGCTCCAGGGTAAGGGCACCGGGGAGCTGTTTTTT. Its protein is CASSKALQGKGTGELFF.

This clone was recorded a few times. V is TRBV5-6 and J is TRBJ2-1; TRBD2 matches 8 bases. Germline CDR1 SGHDT, CDR2 YYEEEE. The V and J ends lost 0 bases and 9 bases, in that order; junction bases with no gene match: 14. CDR3 size: 17 residues. The CDR3 DNA reads TGTGCCAGCAGCTTGGCCACTAGCGGAAAATACCCCAGTGAGCAGTTCTTC. This codes for CASSLATSGKYPSEQFF.

V and J are TRBV29-1 and TRBJ1-1; D may be TRBD1 (5 bases). Germline assignment: CDR1 SQVTM and CDR2 ANQGSEA. There are 15 residues in the CDR3. V lost 6 bases and J lost 1, with 18 bases in between. The CDR3, as DNA: TGCAGCGTACGGACACTCGACCGGCAGAACACTGAAGCTTTCTTT. It encodes CSVRTLDRQNTEAFF.

DNA of the CDR3: TGTGCCAGCGGTCTAGCGGGAGTTGGCACAGATACGCAGTATTTT. This gives the protein CASGLAGVGTDTQYF. The chain joins TRBV28 to TRBJ2-3, with 10 bases that match TRBD2. Germline CDR1 is MDHEN and CDR2 is SYDVKM. V lost 8 bases to trimming and J lost 1 base; unmatched junction nucleotides: 6. The CDR3 consists of 15 residues. The whole variable domain, remainder taken from reference TRBV28 and TRBJ2-3, is DVKVTQSSRYLVKRTGEKVFLECVQDMDHENMFWYRQDPGLGLRLIYFSYDVKMKEKGDIPEGYSVSREKKERFSLILESASTNQTSMYLCASGLAGVGTDTQYFGPGTRLTVL.

This clone was detected only a few times. The chain is built from TRBV28 and TRBJ2-7; D is possibly TRBD1 (7 bases). Trimming took 6 bases from V and 4 from J, leaving 13 bases between them. This CDR3 is 13 amino acids long. Germline loops: CDR1 MDHEN, CDR2 SYDVKM. CDR3 bases: TGTGCCAGCAGAACACAGGGGAGGTACGAGCAGTACTTC. Translated, it gives CASRTQGRYEQYF.